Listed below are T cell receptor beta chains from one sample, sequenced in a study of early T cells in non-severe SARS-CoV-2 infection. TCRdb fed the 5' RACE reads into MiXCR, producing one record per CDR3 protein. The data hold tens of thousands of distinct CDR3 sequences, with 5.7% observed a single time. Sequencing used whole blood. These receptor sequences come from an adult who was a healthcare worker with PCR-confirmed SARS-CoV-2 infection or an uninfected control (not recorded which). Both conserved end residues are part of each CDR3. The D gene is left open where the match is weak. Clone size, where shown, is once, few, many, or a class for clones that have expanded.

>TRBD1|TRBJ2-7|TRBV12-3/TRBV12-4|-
CASRFTGVPYEQYF
TGTGCCAGCAGGTTCACAGGGGTCCCCTACGAGCAGTACTTC
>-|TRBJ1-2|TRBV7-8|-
CASSQLRGYGYTF
TGTGCCAGCAGTCAATTACGGGGTTATGGCTACACCTTC
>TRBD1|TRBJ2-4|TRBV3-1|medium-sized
CASSQPGQGMDIQYF
TGTGCCAGCAGCCAACCGGGACAGGGGATGGACATTCAGTACTTC
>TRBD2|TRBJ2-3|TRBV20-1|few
CSAGLAGVRDTQYF
TGCAGTGCTGGACTAGCGGGAGTAAGAGATACGCAGTATTTT
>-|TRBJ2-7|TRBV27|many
CASSTLPGAPPSYEQYF
TGTGCCAGCAGTACCTTACCGGGCGCCCCTCCGTCCTACGAGCAGTACTTC
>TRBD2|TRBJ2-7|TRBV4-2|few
CASSQGTSGWNLEQYF
TGTGCCAGCAGCCAAGGGACTAGCGGTTGGAATTTGGAGCAGTACTTC
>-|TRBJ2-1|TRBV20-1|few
CSANGGGVGFF
TGCAGTGCCAACGGAGGGGGAGTTGGATTCTTC
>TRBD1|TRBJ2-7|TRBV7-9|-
CASSLSGGEGEQYF
TGTGCCAGCAGCTTATCAGGGGGCGAGGGCGAGCAGTACTTC
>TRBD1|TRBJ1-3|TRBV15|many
CATSRGQEGNTIYF
TGTGCCACCAGCAGGGGACAGGAGGGAAACACCATATATTTT
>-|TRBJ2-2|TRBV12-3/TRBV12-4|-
CASIPPGTGTGELFF
TGTGCCAGCATTCCTCCGGGTACGGGCACCGGGGAGCTGTTTTTT
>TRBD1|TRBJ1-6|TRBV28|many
CASRSQGDSSPLHF
TGTGCCAGCAGGTCCCAGGGGGATTCTTCACCCCTCCACTTT
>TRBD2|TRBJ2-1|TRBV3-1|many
CASSQVASGRYNEQFF
TGTGCCAGCAGCCAAGTAGCTAGCGGGAGGTACAATGAGCAGTTCTTC
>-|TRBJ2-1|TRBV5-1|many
CATTVGPSSYNEQFF
TGCGCCACTACAGTAGGCCCGAGCTCCTACAATGAGCAGTTCTTC
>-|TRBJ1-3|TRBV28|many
CASSSIHSSQGNTIYF
TGTGCCAGCAGTTCAATTCACTCGAGTCAGGGAAACACCATATATTTT
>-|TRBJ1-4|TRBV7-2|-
CASSLVGIFGDEEKLFF
TGTGCCAGCAGCTTAGTTGGTATTTTCGGGGATGAGGAAAAACTGTTTTTT
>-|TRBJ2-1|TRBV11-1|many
CASSLSLDDEQFF
TGTGCCAGCAGCTTATCTCTCGACGATGAGCAGTTCTTC
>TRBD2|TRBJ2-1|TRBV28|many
CASSLRTSGRDEQFF
TGTGCCAGCTCCTTGAGGACTAGCGGGAGAGATGAGCAGTTCTTC
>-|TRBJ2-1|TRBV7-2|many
CASSSQTGNNEQFF
TGTGCCAGCAGCTCCCAGACTGGGAACAATGAGCAGTTCTTC
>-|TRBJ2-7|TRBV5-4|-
CATGPDSPYEQYF
TGTGCCACCGGACCGGACAGCCCTTACGAGCAGTACTTC
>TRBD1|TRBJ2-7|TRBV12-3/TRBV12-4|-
CASRPETGDHEQYF
TGTGCCTCTCGACCCGAGACAGGGGATCACGAGCAGTACTTC
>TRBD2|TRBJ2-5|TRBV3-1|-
CASSLGLAGKTQYF
TGTGCCAGCAGCCTAGGACTAGCGGGCAAGACCCAGTACTTC
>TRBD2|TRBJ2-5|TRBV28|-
CASSLQWGGGRQETQYF
TGTGCCAGCAGTTTGCAGTGGGGGGGAGGCAGGCAGGAGACCCAGTACTTC
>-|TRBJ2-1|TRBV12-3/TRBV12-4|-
CASRGSANEQFF
TGTGCCAGCCGGGGTAGCGCGAATGAGCAGTTCTTC
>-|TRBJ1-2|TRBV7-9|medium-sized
CASSPGTDSRGYTF
TGTGCCAGCAGCCCAGGGACCGACTCTCGAGGCTACACCTTC
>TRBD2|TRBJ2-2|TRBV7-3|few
CASSRGGLAAGELFF
TGTGCCAGCAGCCGCGGGGGACTAGCGGCCGGGGAGCTGTTTTTT
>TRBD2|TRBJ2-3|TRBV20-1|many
CSARVAGTSGITDTQYF
TGCAGTGCTAGAGTAGCCGGGACTAGCGGGATAACAGATACGCAGTATTTT
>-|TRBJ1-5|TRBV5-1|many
CASSRGAREPQHF
TGCGCCAGCAGCAGGGGCGCTAGGGAGCCCCAGCATTTT
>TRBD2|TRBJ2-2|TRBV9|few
CASSVAGLAANTGELFF
TGTGCCAGCAGCGTAGCCGGACTAGCAGCTAACACCGGGGAGCTGTTTTTT
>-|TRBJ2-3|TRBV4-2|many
CASSLKGEAADTQYF
TGTGCCAGCAGCCTTAAAGGGGAGGCGGCAGATACGCAGTATTTT
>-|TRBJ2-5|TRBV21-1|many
CASSKALQPSKLRTGETQYF
TGTGCCAGCAGCAAAGCGCTTCAACCGTCTAAACTGAGAACGGGGGAGACCCAGTACTTC
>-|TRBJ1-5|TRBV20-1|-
CSASRGGNSNQPQHF
TGCAGTGCTAGCAGGGGAGGGAATAGCAATCAGCCCCAGCATTTT
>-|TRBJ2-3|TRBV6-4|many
CACSPGLTSTDTQYF
TGTGCCTGCAGTCCCGGACTCACTAGCACAGATACGCAGTATTTT
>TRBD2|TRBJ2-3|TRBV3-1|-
CASSRGSSSGTDTQYF
TGTGCCAGCAGCCGGGGCAGCTCTAGCGGGACAGATACGCAGTATTTT
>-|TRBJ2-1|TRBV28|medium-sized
CASSQAEGPYNEQFF
TGTGCCAGCTCACAGGCGGAGGGACCCTACAATGAGCAGTTCTTC
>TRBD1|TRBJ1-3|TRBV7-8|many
CASSPLGQGSGNTIYF
TGTGCCAGCAGCCCGCTAGGACAGGGCTCTGGAAACACCATATATTTT
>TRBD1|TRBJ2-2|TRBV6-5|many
CASSSRTGAYTGELFF
TGTGCCAGCAGTTCGCGGACAGGGGCCTACACCGGGGAGCTGTTTTTT
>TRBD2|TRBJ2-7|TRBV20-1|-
CSAGTSGVSYEQYF
TGCAGTGCTGGGACTAGCGGGGTCTCCTACGAGCAGTACTTC
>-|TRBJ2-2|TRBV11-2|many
CASSYGQDTGELFF
TGTGCCAGCAGCTACGGGCAGGACACCGGGGAGCTGTTTTTT
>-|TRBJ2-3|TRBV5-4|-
CASSEGLTDTQYF
TGTGCCAGCAGCGAGGGACTTACAGATACGCAGTATTTT
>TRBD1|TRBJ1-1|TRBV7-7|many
CASSRDRGTEAFF
TGTGCCAGCAGCCGGGACAGGGGCACTGAAGCTTTCTTT